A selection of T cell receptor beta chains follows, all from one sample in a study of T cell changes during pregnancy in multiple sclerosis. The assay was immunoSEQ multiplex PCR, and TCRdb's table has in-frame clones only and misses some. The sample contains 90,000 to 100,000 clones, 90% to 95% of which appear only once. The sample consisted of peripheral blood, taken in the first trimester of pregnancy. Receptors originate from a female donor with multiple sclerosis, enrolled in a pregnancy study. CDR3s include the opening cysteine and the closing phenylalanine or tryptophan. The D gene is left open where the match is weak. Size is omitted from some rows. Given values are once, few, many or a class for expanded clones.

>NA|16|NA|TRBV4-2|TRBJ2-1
CASSQEVSQGGNEQFF
TGTGCCAGCAGCCAAGAAGTATCACAGGGAGGGAATGAGCAGTTCTTC
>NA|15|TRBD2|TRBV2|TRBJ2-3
CASSVSGGAIDTQYF
TGTGCCAGCAGTGTCAGCGGGGGGGCCATAGATACGCAGTATTTT
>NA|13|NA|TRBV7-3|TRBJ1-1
CASSVQLNTEAFF
TGTGCCAGCAGCGTACAATTGAACACTGAAGCTTTCTTT
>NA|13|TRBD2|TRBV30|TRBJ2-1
CAGAGTSANEQFF
TGTGCCGGGGCCGGGACTAGCGCAAATGAGCAGTTCTTC
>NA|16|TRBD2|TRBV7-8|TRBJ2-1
CASIQGVAGTYNEQFF
TGTGCCAGCATCCAAGGGGTAGCGGGGACCTACAATGAGCAGTTCTTC
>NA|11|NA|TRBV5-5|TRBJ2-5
CASSTRETQYF
TGTGCCAGCAGCACGCGGGAGACCCAGTACTTC
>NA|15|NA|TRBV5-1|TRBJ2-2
CASSLGQVPTGELFF
TGCGCCAGCAGCTTGGGACAGGTACCGACCGGGGAGCTGTTTTTT
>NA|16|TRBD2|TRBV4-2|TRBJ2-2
CASSPSGGEGTGELFF
TGTGCCAGCAGCCCCAGCGGGGGGGAGGGCACCGGGGAGCTGTTTTTT
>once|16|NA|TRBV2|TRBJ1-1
CASSEPEGSLNTEAFF
TGTGCCAGCAGCGAACCGGAAGGGAGTCTGAACACTGAAGCTTTCTTT
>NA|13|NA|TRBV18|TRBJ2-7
CASSPGQGNEQYF
TGTGCCAGCTCACCAGGGCAGGGTAACGAGCAGTACTTC
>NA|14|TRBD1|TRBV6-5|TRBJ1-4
CASRWGTGGEKLFF
TGTGCCAGCAGGTGGGGGACAGGGGGTGAAAAACTGTTTTTT
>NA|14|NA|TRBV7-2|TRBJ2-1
CASSPTRGYNEQFF
TGTGCCAGCAGCCCTACCCGGGGATACAATGAGCAGTTCTTC
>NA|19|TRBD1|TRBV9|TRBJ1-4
CASSAGQTGTLATNEKLFF
TGTGCCAGCAGCGCAGGGCAGACAGGGACCCTTGCAACTAATGAAAAACTGTTTTTT
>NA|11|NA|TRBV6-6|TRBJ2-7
CASSYLEEQYF
TGTGCCAGCAGTTACTTAGAAGAGCAGTACTTC
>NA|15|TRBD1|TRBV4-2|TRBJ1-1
CASSQVGGANTEAFF
TGTGCCAGCAGCCAAGTAGGGGGCGCGAACACTGAAGCTTTCTTT
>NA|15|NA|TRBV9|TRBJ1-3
CASSSSTGRGNTIYF
TGTGCCAGCAGCTCCTCAACAGGGCGGGGAAACACCATATATTTT
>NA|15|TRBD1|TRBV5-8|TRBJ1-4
CASSLVGTGNEKLFF
TGTGCCAGCAGCTTGGTTGGGACAGGGAATGAAAAACTGTTTTTT
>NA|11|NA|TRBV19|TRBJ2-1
CASSIRFEQFF
TGTGCCAGTAGTATTCGGTTTGAGCAGTTCTTC
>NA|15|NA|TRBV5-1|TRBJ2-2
CASSLGGANTGELFF
TGCGCCAGCAGCTTGGGGGGGGCGAACACCGGGGAGCTGTTTTTT
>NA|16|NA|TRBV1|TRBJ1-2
CTSSQDRGPSTYGYTF
TGCACCAGCAGCCAAGATAGAGGCCCCAGCACCTATGGCTACACCTTC
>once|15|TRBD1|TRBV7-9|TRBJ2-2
CASSFGTGDTGELFF
TGTGCCAGCAGCTTTGGGACAGGGGACACCGGGGAGCTGTTTTTT
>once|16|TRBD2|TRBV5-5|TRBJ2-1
CASSDILARAIDEQFF
TGTGCCAGCAGCGACATACTAGCGAGGGCCATTGATGAGCAGTTCTTC
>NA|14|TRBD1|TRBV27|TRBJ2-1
CASRSGQGSNEQFF
TGTGCCAGCAGATCGGGACAGGGGTCCAATGAGCAGTTCTTC
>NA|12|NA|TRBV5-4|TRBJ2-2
CASSIETGELFF
TGTGCCAGCAGCATCGAGACCGGGGAGCTGTTTTTT
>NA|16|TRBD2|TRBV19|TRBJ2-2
CASSILLRGGAGELFF
TGTGCCAGTAGTATTCTCCTGCGGGGGGGCGCCGGGGAGCTGTTTTTT
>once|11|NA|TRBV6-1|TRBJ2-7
CASRANSEQYF
TGTGCCAGCAGAGCCAATAGCGAGCAGTACTTC
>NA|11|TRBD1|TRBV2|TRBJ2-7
CASSSGTAIGF
TGTGCCAGCAGTTCCGGGACAGCCATAGGTTTC
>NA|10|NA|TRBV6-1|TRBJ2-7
CASGAYEQYF
TGTGCCAGCGGAGCCTACGAGCAGTACTTC
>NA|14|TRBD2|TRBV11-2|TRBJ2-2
CASSRVAGSGELFF
TGTGCCAGCAGCCGGGTAGCGGGGTCCGGGGAGCTGTTTTTT
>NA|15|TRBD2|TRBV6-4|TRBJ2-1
CASSATSGGNNEQFF
TGTGCCAGCAGTGCCACTAGCGGGGGGAACAATGAGCAGTTCTTC
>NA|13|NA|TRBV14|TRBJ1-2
CASSQRQNYGYTF
TGTGCCAGCAGCCAAAGACAGAACTATGGCTACACCTTC
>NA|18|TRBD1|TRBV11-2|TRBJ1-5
CASSADRTGRASNQPQHF
TGTGCCAGCAGCGCGGACAGGACGGGTCGGGCTAGCAATCAGCCCCAGCATTTT
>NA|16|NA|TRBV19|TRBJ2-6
CASRQAQLSGANVLTF
TGTGCCAGCCGGCAGGCTCAACTCTCTGGGGCCAACGTCCTGACTTTC
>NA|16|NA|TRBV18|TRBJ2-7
CASSPDGADFSYEQYF
TGTGCCAGCTCACCAGATGGGGCAGACTTCTCCTACGAGCAGTACTTC
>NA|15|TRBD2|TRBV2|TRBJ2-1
CASRGTGGAKNEQFF
TGTGCCAGCAGAGGAACCGGGGGGGCGAAGAATGAGCAGTTCTTC
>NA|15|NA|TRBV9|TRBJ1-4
CASSGLGGITEKLFF
TGTGCCAGCAGCGGATTAGGAGGGATCACTGAAAAACTGTTTTTT
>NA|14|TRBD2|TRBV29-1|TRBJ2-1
CSVEGGSSYNEQFF
TGCAGCGTTGAAGGCGGGAGCTCCTACAATGAGCAGTTCTTC
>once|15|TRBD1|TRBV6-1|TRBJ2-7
CASSEWTGGTGEQYF
TGTGCCAGCAGTGAATGGACAGGGGGGACTGGCGAGCAGTACTTC
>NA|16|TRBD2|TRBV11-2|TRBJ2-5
CASSLGRRGGGETQYF
TGTGCCAGCAGCTTGGGGAGGCGGGGGGGCGGAGAGACCCAGTACTTC
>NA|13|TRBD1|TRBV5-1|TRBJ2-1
CASRGQGYNEQFF
TGCGCCAGCAGGGGACAGGGTTACAATGAGCAGTTCTTC
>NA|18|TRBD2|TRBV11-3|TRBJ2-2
CASSWYSGGALNTGELFF
TGTGCCAGCAGCTGGTATAGCGGGGGGGCGTTAAACACCGGGGAGCTGTTTTTT
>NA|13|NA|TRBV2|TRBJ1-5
CAGASLGNQPQHF
TGTGCCGGGGCCAGTCTGGGCAATCAGCCCCAGCATTTT